The 16 T cell receptor beta chains listed next were all sequenced from one sample in a study of early T cells in non-severe SARS-CoV-2 infection. Using its own MiXCR run on the 5' RACE reads, TCRdb lists one record per CDR3 protein. The sample has around 35,000 distinct CDR3 sequences; around 6.1% are singletons. Sequenced: whole blood. All receptors derive from an adult who was a healthcare worker with PCR-confirmed SARS-CoV-2 infection or an uninfected control (not recorded which).

This clonotype came up many times. The V gene is TRBV27, the J gene TRBJ2-3, with D uncertain. CDR1 is MNHEY and CDR2 is SMNVEV in the germline V gene (reference sequence). Trimming shortened V by 3 bases and J by 7 bases, and 23 bases separated the two germline ends. The CDR3 is 17 amino acids. CDR3 sequence (DNA): TGTGCCAGCAGTTTGATGTCGCCTGCATTTTTCACGTATACGCAGTATTTT. This encodes CASSLMSPAFFTYTQYF.

This clonotype was seen repeatedly, ten times or more. This sequence joins TRBV5-1 and TRBJ2-3, with 10 positions matching TRBD1. With 3 bases clipped from V and 3 bases from J, the junction kept 7 bases outside the gene matches. Germline CDR1 SGHRS, CDR2 YFSETQ. CDR3 length: 16 residues. CDR3: CASSSRTGGSTDTQYF. In DNA, the CDR3 is TGCGCCAGCAGCTCCCGGACAGGGGGTTCAACAGATACGCAGTATTTT. Complete variable domain (other parts from reference TRBV5-1 and TRBJ2-3): KAGVTQTPRYLIKTRGQQVTLSCSPISGHRSVSWYQQTPGQGLQFLFEYFSETQRNKGNFPGRFSGRQFSNSRSEMNVSTLELGDSALYLCASSSRTGGSTDTQYFGPGTRLTVL.

In this sample, this clonotype turned up a few times. The V gene is TRBV7-9, the J gene TRBJ2-2; 7 bases match TRBD2. CDR3 size: 15 residues. Looked up from germline, CDR1 is SEHNR and CDR2 is FQNEAQ (reference sequence). The ends lost 4 bases at V and 6 bases at J; junction bases unmatched: 8. CDR3 in DNA: TGTGCCAGCAGCTCACCCTTACGGGGGGCCGGGGAGCTGTTTTTT. It specifies CASSSPLRGAGELFF.

This clonotype appeared many times. The V gene is TRBV5-4, the J gene TRBJ2-2; 12 bases line up with TRBD2. There are 16 residues in the CDR3. Germline CDR1 SGHNT, CDR2 YYREEE (reference sequence). V lost 3 bases and J lost 4; bases outside the gene matches: 4. Here the CDR3 reads CASSSKLAGGTGELFF. The CDR3, as DNA: TGTGCCAGCAGCTCGAAACTAGCGGGGGGCACCGGGGAGCTGTTTTTT. Variable domain in full (rest from reference TRBV5-4 and TRBJ2-2): ETGVTQSPTHLIKTRGQQVTLRCSSQSGHNTVSWYQQALGQGPQFIFQYYREEENGRGNFPPRFSGLQFPNYSSELNVNALELDDSALYLCASSSKLAGGTGELFFGEGSRLTVL.

The J gene is TRBJ1-4, the V gene TRBV5-4; D remains ambiguous. V was cut by 1 base and J by 7 bases, with 14 bases left in between. The germline V gene has CDR1 SGHNT and CDR2 YYREEE (reference sequence). This CDR3 has 15 amino acids. This chain's CDR3 is CASSLSGARSEKLFF. As DNA, the CDR3 is TGTGCCAGCAGCTTGTCGGGAGCCAGGAGTGAAAAACTGTTTTTT.

This clonotype has more than one count but fewer than ten. The rearrangement joins TRBV5-6 to TRBJ2-7; 7 bases match TRBD2. CDR1 SGHDT and CDR2 YYEEEE come from the germline V gene. This CDR3 region has 15 residues. The V and J ends lost 4 bases and 4 bases, in that order; junction bases with no gene match: 11. CDR3 residues: CASSPLRGSTYEQYF. CDR3 DNA sequence: TGTGCCAGCAGCCCCCTACGCGGGAGCACATACGAGCAGTACTTC.

The V and J genes are TRBV10-3 and TRBJ1-5, with no clear D. The CDR3 covers 13 residues. The germline V gene has CDR1 ENHRY and CDR2 SYGVKD. Trimming left V 6 bases short and J 6 bases short, with 12 bases between. CDR3 bases: TGTGCCATCAGGATGGGTTTTAGTCAGCCCCAGCATTTT. It translates to CAIRMGFSQPQHF.

The rearrangement uses TRBV19 and TRBJ2-1, with D perhaps TRBD1 or TRBD2 (5 bases each). In germline, CDR1 is LNHDA, CDR2 SQIVND (reference sequence). Trimming removed 5 bases from V and 7 bases from J, with 21 bases in between. The CDR3 loop spans 16 amino acids. In DNA form, the CDR3 reads TGTGCCAGTAGTGGGACGGGTTTTTCTGGGTGGAATGAGCAGTTCTTC. It codes for CASSGTGFSGWNEQFF. The variable domain in full, with the rest retrieved from reference TRBV19 and TRBJ2-1, is DGGITQSPKYLFRKEGQNVTLSCEQNLNHDAMYWYRQDPGQGLRLIYYSQIVNDFQKGDIAEGYSVSREKKESFPLTVTSAQKNPTAFYLCASSGTGFSGWNEQFFGPGTRLTVL.

This clonotype was counted only a few times. The CDR3 region has the DNA TGTGCCACCAGCAGAGAACCGGGACATGGCACAGATACGCAGTATTTT. Amino acid sequence: CATSREPGHGTDTQYF. V is TRBV15 and J is TRBJ2-3; perhaps TRBD1 as D (6 bases). The CDR3 extends over 16 amino acids. Trimming took 0 bases from V and 1 from J, leaving 11 bases between them. CDR1 and CDR2 (germline): LNHNV, YYDKDF (reference sequence). Full variable domain (missing parts from reference TRBV15 and TRBJ2-3): DAMVIQNPRYQVTQFGKPVTLSCSQTLNHNVMYWYQQKSSQAPKLLFHYYDKDFNNEADTPDNFQSRRPNTSFCFLDIRSPGLGDTAMYLCATSREPGHGTDTQYFGPGTRLTVL.

This chain joins TRBV7-3 and TRBJ2-1; TRBD2 matches at 14 bases. This CDR3 comprises 15 residues. V lost 5 bases and J lost 8; bases outside the gene matches: 5. From germline, CDR1 is SGHTA and CDR2 FQGTGA. The CDR3: CASSPGTSGSYEQFF. For the CDR3, the DNA is TGTGCCAGCAGCCCCGGGACTAGCGGGAGCTATGAGCAGTTCTTC.

This clonotype was seen many times. The rearrangement links TRBV5-5 to TRBJ2-7, with D possibly matching TRBD1 (6 bases). There are 15 residues in the CDR3. Trimming took off 4 bases at V and 2 bases at J, with 16 bases between the two ends. The germline gives CDR1 SGHKS, CDR2 YYEKEE (reference sequence). The CDR3 reads CASSPTGTLPYEQYF. DNA of the CDR3: TGTGCCAGCAGCCCCACCGGGACACTACCCTACGAGCAGTACTTC.

The table lists this clonotype with a few counts. This chain joins TRBV5-1 and TRBJ2-7, with D uncertain. Trimming took off 0 bases at V and 3 bases at J, with 7 bases between the two ends. This CDR3 contains 13 residues. Germline values: CDR1 SGHRS, CDR2 YFSETQ. CDR3 DNA sequence: TGCGCCAGCAGCTTGGGAGGCCACTACGAGCAGTACTTC. This sequence encodes CASSLGGHYEQYF.

This clonotype was found many times. V is TRBV2 and J is TRBJ1-5, with D possibly TRBD1 on 5 matching bases. This CDR3 contains 13 residues. Germline CDR1 reads SNHLY; CDR2 reads FYNNEI. Trimming left V 4 bases short and J 3 bases short, with 7 bases between. The CDR3 loop is CASSVGDNQPQHF. The CDR3 DNA sequence: TGTGCCAGCAGTGTGGGGGACAATCAGCCCCAGCATTTT.

This clonotype was detected many times. The gene calls are TRBV7-9 and TRBJ1-6, with no clear D. Germline V gives CDR1 SEHNR, CDR2 FQNEAQ (reference sequence). The CDR3 is made up of 11 amino acids. V was shortened by 1 base and J by 14 bases, with 6 bases between the two germline ends. The CDR3 sequence is CASSLGEALHF. For the CDR3, the DNA is TGTGCCAGCAGCTTAGGGGAGGCCCTCCACTTT.

This clonotype has a count of ten or more. The chain is built from TRBV14 and TRBJ2-7, with 11 bases matching TRBD2. CDR3 length: 17 amino acids. CDR1 and CDR2 from the germline V gene are SGHDN and FVKESK. Trimming at V came to 1 base and at J to 2 bases, leaving 7 bases not matched to a gene. The CDR3 loop is CASSQAPTSGIAYEQYF. The CDR3 DNA follows: TGTGCCAGCAGCCAAGCCCCGACTAGCGGGATCGCCTACGAGCAGTACTTC.

The sample holds many counts of this clonotype. The chain has TRBV19 and TRBJ2-1; a weak D match, TRBD1 (6 bases). Germline CDR1 LNHDA, CDR2 SQIVND (reference sequence). The CDR3 has 15 residues. V dropped 1 base and J dropped 10 bases, with 17 bases sitting between them. The CDR3 bases are TGTGCCAGTAGTATAGGGACCAGGGGCCTCGGGGAGCAGTTCTTC. Translated, it gives CASSIGTRGLGEQFF.